This T cell receptor (beta chain) originates from a study of shared clonotypes between healthy human individuals. Findings of the study overall: The authors expected sequencing depth to affect clonotype sharing among donors.

Only Caucasian adults living in Nashville, Tennessee made up the donor group. The authors distributed each subset's genomic DNA evenly over several immunoSEQ plates. Sequencing was performed with immunoSEQ multiplex PCR; in TCRdb, only in-frame clones are kept and a portion is missing. The sample lists hundreds of thousands of clones, around three quarters occurring once. The sample holds one count of this clone. Its target is unknown. J lost 10 bases, V lost 1 base, and 38 bases had no gene match. The CDR3 covers 24 residues. CDR1 is LGHNA and CDR2 is YNFKEQ in the germline V gene. This chain joins TRBV4-2 and TRBJ2-5; 8 nucleotides match TRBD2. The specimen sequenced was PBMCs. The sequence derives from a woman aged 40 to 49 in good health. Some clones in this sample may be carry-over from other donors' samples. The CDR3 region is CASSQGWGRRILAEPDGDPDDQYF. The CDR3 DNA follows: TGTGCCAGCAGCCAAGGATGGGGCAGAAGAATACTAGCGGAGCCGGACGGAGACCCGGATGACCAGTACTTC.